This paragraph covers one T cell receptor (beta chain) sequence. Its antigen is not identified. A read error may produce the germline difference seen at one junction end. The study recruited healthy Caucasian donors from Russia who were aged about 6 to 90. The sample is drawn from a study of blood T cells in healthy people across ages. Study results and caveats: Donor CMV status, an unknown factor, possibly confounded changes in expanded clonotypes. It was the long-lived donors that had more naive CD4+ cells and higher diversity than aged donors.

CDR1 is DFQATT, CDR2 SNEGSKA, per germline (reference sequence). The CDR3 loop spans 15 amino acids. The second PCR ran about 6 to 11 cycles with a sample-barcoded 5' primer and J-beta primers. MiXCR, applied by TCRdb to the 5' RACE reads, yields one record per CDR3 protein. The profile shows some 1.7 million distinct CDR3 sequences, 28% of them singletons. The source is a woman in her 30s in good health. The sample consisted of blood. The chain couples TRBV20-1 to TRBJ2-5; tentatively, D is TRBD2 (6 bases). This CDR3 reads CRAHRILSGQETQYF. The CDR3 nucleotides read TGCCGTGCCCATAGAATACTTAGCGGCCAAGAGACCCAGTACTTC.